This note documents a single T cell receptor beta chain sequence. Here the CDR3 omits its conserved ending phenylalanine or tryptophan, so a read error is the likely source. Because the CDR3's place on the DNA is in doubt, the DNA is left out and the CDR3 is given as listed by TCRdb. These data originate in a study of CD8+CD57+ T cells in acquired aplastic anemia. Template material for TCR beta VDJ and CDR3 profiling consisted of genomic DNA. Each CDR3 protein is one row after TCRdb ran MiXCR on the reads. Altogether approximately 250,000 distinct CDR3 sequences are present, roughly 82% being singletons, with the ten largest covering around 40%. Patients chosen for sequencing had CD8+CD57+ cells that had expanded, as shown by flow cytometry. The CDR3 comprises 13 residues, both ends counted. Germline V gives CDR1 SGHTA, CDR2 FQGTGA.

The receptor's source is a human donor with aplastic anemia. Sequencing was done on a sample of sorted CD4+, CD8+, or CD8+CD57+ T cells (not recorded which) from PBMCs. The genes are TRBV7-3 and TRBJ2-1. The CDR3 protein is CASSDAWFMATPS.